This T cell receptor beta chain was sequenced in a study of molecular identifiers for immune sequencing clone quantification. The germline V gene has CDR1 MDHEN and CDR2 SYDVKM. The CDR3 sequence is 15 residues long. V trimming: 3 bases; J trimming: 8 bases; junction bases outside the gene matches: 9. Bulk TCR library preparation followed previously described methods with listed TCR primers. Each CDR3 protein is one row after TCRdb ran MiXCR on the PCR reads. In the table there are about 640,000 distinct CDR3 sequences, just under 20% of which are singletons. Material for sequencing was naive CD8+ T cells from blood, with Jurkat cell RNA spiked in. Subset specified: FACS-sorted CD8+CD4-CCR7+CD45RA+ naive T cells. The clonotype comes from a human donor in good health. Some libraries in this study had Jurkat cell RNA spiked in. V is TRBV28 and J is TRBJ1-3; 8 positions match TRBD1. CDR3 in DNA: TGTGCCAGCAGTTTCAGGGGGCATAGCGGAGACACCATATATTTT. Its translation is CASSFRGHSGDTIYF.